The source of this TCR beta chain is a study of immune cell composition in non-small cell lung cancer (dated by TCRdb to the late 2010s). With regard to the full study: Histologic subtype, mostly lung adenocarcinoma or squamous cell carcinoma, was determined with H&E together with p63, CK5, Napsin A and TTF-1 immunohistochemistry. Adaptive Biotechnologies TCR-beta sequencing was carried out on about 31 paired NSCLC tumour and non-adjacent lung specimens, as well as on approximately 26 tumour-only specimens. Supplementary cohort #1 consisted of more than 8 lung adenocarcinoma cases with paired tumour/lung TCR-beta sequencing and with TIL populations generated to assess tumour reactivity. Four tumour specimens that had TCR-beta data belonged to rare histological subtypes and were left out of the subtype comparisons. What the authors observed across the whole study: Only around ten cases were included in the reactivity cohort, and sequence sharing between tumour-reactive clones and the dominant in vivo tumour-associated clones was not shown. No significant correlation was found between smoking pack-years and tumour TCR-beta clonality. Lung squamous cell carcinoma tumours had significantly higher Top 10 clone scores and productive clonality than lung adenocarcinoma tumours. Across approximately 10 adenocarcinoma cases, TIL tumour reactivity correlated strongly with maximal tumour-associated clone frequency but not with overall clonality. Nearly half of NSCLC cases had tumour-associated clones >0.5%, found in 33% of adenocarcinomas compared with under 80% of squamous carcinomas.

Taken from the germline V gene, the CDR1 and CDR2 loops are SGHTA and FQGNSA. The CDR3 covers 13 residues, taking in both the cysteine and the phenylalanine. The kept DNA is CDR3 alone, 39 bases in frame from the first base. V is shortened by 5 bases, J by 4 bases, and the region joining them spans 9 bases. A two-step multiplex PCR amplified TCR-beta CDR3 regions from genomic DNA, and the second step of the PCR added Illumina-compatible adaptors. TCR-beta immunosequencing was carried out on an Illumina platform through the commercial immunoSEQ service. The study's processing was this. Two measures summarised the repertoires: productive clonality, and Top 10 Clones, meaning the percentage of T-cell templates coming from the ten most frequent sequences. Productive clonality ranged from 0 to 1, with 1 indicating a monoclonal population. Tumour-associated clones were defined as sequences comprising at least 0.1% of tumour T-cell templates but absent from matched non-adjacent lung, identified via log10 scatter plots. Analyses were done in GraphPad Prism7 and R, with Student's t-tests for two-group comparisons, ANOVA for stages, and linear regression for relationships. TCRdb retrieved this table from immuneACCESS and kept in-frame rearrangements only. Not all clones are present; in checked studies, unresolved V genes account for under half, and no reason is known for the remainder. Clone size and the V and J calls come from that table; the DNA yielded D and trimming. For this sample the table gives approximately 14,000 clones, of which roughly 70% were detected only once. Roughly an eighth of the sample belongs to the ten largest clones.

From frozen aliquots of unsorted single-cell suspensions, genomic DNA was isolated using the QIAamp DNA kit. Tumour samples were surgically resected non-small cell lung cancer tissue. Tissues arrived within 2 hours of resection and were immediately processed into single-cell suspensions. Tissue was mechanically dissociated and enzymatically digested with DNase I, collagenase I and hyaluronidase for about 30 minutes at 37 °C, then filtered and RBC-lysed. Turning to this clone: Which antigen it targets is not known. No quality values exist for individual bases; no much larger clone is one base distant.

Sequencing was done on a sample of lung tumor tissue. The TCR was taken from a human donor with non-small cell lung cancer. The chain uses TRBV7-2 and TRBJ2-1; no D gene is confidently identified. The DNA is as follows: TGTGCCAGCAGCCGTCCCAGGTACAATGAGCAGTTCTTC. This gives the protein CASSRPRYNEQFF. Where the CDR3 stops, the reference TRBV7-2 and TRBJ2-1 genes take over; the full variable domain is GAGVSQSPSNKVTEKGKDVELRCDPISGHTALYWYRQSLGQGLEFLIYFQGNSAPDKSGLPSDRFSAERTGGSVSTLTIQRTQQEDSAVYLCASSRPRYNEQFFGPGTRLTVL.